This TCR beta chain comes out of a study of T cell changes during pregnancy in multiple sclerosis. CDR1 and CDR2 (germline): MGHRA, YSYEKL. V lost 0 bases to trimming and J lost 4 bases, with 10 bases between them. This CDR3 has 14 residues. This clone occurred once. Repertoires were generated with immunoSEQ multiplex PCR, while TCRdb's copy carries only in-frame clones and drops some. The sample has 78,000 or so clones, 90% to 95% seen once. The TCR sequence derives from a female donor with multiple sclerosis, enrolled in a pregnancy study. V is TRBV4-1 and J is TRBJ2-7, with D tentatively TRBD1 (6 bases). The material was peripheral blood, obtained before pregnancy. The CDR3 here is CASSQEGTRYEQYF. The CDR3 region has the DNA TGCGCCAGCAGCCAAGAAGGGACACGATACGAGCAGTACTTC.